The rows below give T cell receptor beta chains drawn from one sample of a study of T cell repertoires in cytomegalovirus infection. These receptors have no identified antigens. TCRdb itself ran the reads through MiXCR, one entry per CDR3 protein. Of about 700,000 distinct CDR3 sequences in the sample, around a third were seen once. The input for sequencing was cultured PBMCs, taken from culture after CMV antigen stimulation. Receptors originate from a human donor in good health (CMV status not recorded). Some clones in this sample may be carry-over from other donors' samples. CDR3s include the opening cysteine and the closing phenylalanine or tryptophan. D genes are given only for firm matches. Part of the rows lack a size; the others show once, few, many or a class for expanded clones.

>TRBV19|TRBJ1-6|.|.
TGTGCCAGTAGTATAGTTCCGTACAATTCACCCCTCCACTTT
CASSIVPYNSPLHF
>TRBV6-6|TRBJ2-1|.|TRBD1
TGTGCCAGCAGGACACCCCCAGGGGACAGGGACAATGAGCAGTTCTTC
CASRTPPGDRDNEQFF
>TRBV12-3/TRBV12-4|TRBJ1-1|once|TRBD1
TGTGCCAGCAATTCAAAACAGGGGAAGTTCGCTGAAGCTTTCTTT
CASNSKQGKFAEAFF
>TRBV28|TRBJ2-1|many|TRBD2
TGTGCCAGCAGAAGCGGGAGGTTATACAATGAGCAGTTCTTC
CASRSGRLYNEQFF
>TRBV7-2|TRBJ1-4|many|.
TGTGCCAGCAGCTTCGGCGGAACTAATGAAAAACTGTTTTTT
CASSFGGTNEKLFF
>TRBV24-1|TRBJ2-2|few|.
TGTGCCACCGGGGTGGAGGCCGGGGAGCTGTTTTTT
CATGVEAGELFF
>TRBV20-1|TRBJ1-5|.|.
TGCAGTGCTAGGAGAGGGGGTCAGCCCCAGCATTTT
CSARRGGQPQHF
>TRBV18|TRBJ1-1|few|.
TGTGCCAGCTCACCAAGCTTGGACGGCTACACTGAAGCTTTCTTT
CASSPSLDGYTEAFF
>TRBV6-5|TRBJ2-1|.|.
TGTGCCAGCAAGGCCCGGACAGCCAATGAGCAGTTCTTC
CASKARTANEQFF
>TRBV6-5|TRBJ2-1|few|.
TGTGCCAGCAGTTACTCGAAAGGGGCGGGGGCAAGCTTC
CASSYSKGAGASF
>TRBV4-1|TRBJ1-5|.|TRBD1
TGCGCCAGCAGCCTTAATCCCGGGACAGAACCTACGTATCAGCCCCAGCATTTT
CASSLNPGTEPTYQPQHF
>TRBV7-8|TRBJ2-7|many|TRBD2
TGTGCCAGCAGCCCAGTAGGGGAGGGACTCTACGAGCAGTACTTC
CASSPVGEGLYEQYF
>TRBV7-8|TRBJ2-1|many|.
TGTGCCAGCAGCCCCCAGGGGGGTGAGCAGTTCTTC
CASSPQGGEQFF
>TRBV20-1|TRBJ2-5|.|.
TGCAGTGCTCCACCCCAGGGTATACAAGAGACCCAGTACTTC
CSAPPQGIQETQYF
>TRBV6-1|TRBJ1-5|many|.
TGTGCCAGCAGTGAAGACACATATAGGCCCCAGCATTTT
CASSEDTYRPQHF
>TRBV6-1|TRBJ2-7|.|.
TGTGCCAGCAGTGCCCCGAGAGGGTCCTACGAGCAGTACTTC
CASSAPRGSYEQYF
>TRBV19|TRBJ2-1|.|TRBD2
TGTGCCACAAGCGGGAGGGATGAGCAGTTCTTC
CATSGRDEQFF
>TRBV5-6|TRBJ2-1|.|.
TGTGCCAGCAGCTTGGGGGTAGTAAATGAGCAGTTCTTC
CASSLGVVNEQFF
>TRBV11-2|TRBJ2-1|.|TRBD2
TGTGCCAGCAGCTTAGCCGGGGGGGTCTTACGGGAGCAGTTCTTC
CASSLAGGVLREQFF
>TRBV18|TRBJ1-3|.|.
TGTGCCAGCTCCTTAGGCCGCTCTGGAAACACCATATATTTT
CASSLGRSGNTIYF
>TRBV7-2|TRBJ2-5|.|.
TGTGCCAGCAGCTTAGGGTCGGGAGTATGGGAGACCCAGTACTTC
CASSLGSGVWETQYF
>TRBV2|TRBJ1-5|few|.
TGTGCCAGTCGGGGGGAAGCATCTGGGAATCAGCCCCAGCATTTT
CASRGEASGNQPQHF
>TRBV19|TRBJ2-1|.|TRBD2
TGTGCCAGTAGTAAGCTAGCGGGAGGGCCCTATGAGCAGTTCTTC
CASSKLAGGPYEQFF
>TRBV7-2|TRBJ2-5|many|TRBD1
TGTGCCAGCAGCATTGACAGGGGGGAGACCCAGTACTTC
CASSIDRGETQYF
>TRBV5-1|TRBJ1-4|.|TRBD1
TGCGCCAGCAGCTGGCGCCCCGGACAGGGTTTAACTAATGAAAAACTGTTTTTT
CASSWRPGQGLTNEKLFF
>TRBV5-4|TRBJ1-4|.|.
TGTGCCAGCAGCTTCAGTACCGATGAAAAACTGTTTTTT
CASSFSTDEKLFF
>TRBV2|TRBJ1-5|.|.
TGTGCCAGCAGTCTGGACAGTTATCTACCCCAGCATTTT
CASSLDSYLPQHF
>TRBV7-2|TRBJ2-1|.|.
TGTGCCAGCAGCTTAGTGGGGTGGATTTGGGATGAGCAGTTCTTC
CASSLVGWIWDEQFF
>TRBV7-2|TRBJ2-7|many|.
TGTGCCAGCAGCTCGGGGGCAGGCCCAACCTACGAGCAGTACTTC
CASSSGAGPTYEQYF
>TRBV19|TRBJ2-1|few|TRBD1
TGTGCCAGTAGTATAGTTCCGGACAGGCTCGCCTACAATGAGCAGTTCTTC
CASSIVPDRLAYNEQFF
>TRBV5-4|TRBJ2-3|.|.
TGTGCCAGCAGCTTGTCGAGGGGCCACGCAGATACGCAGTATTTT
CASSLSRGHADTQYF
>TRBV4-1|TRBJ2-4|.|.
TGCGCCAGCAGTCCCGGACGTTCGAGTGGTGCCAAAAACATTCAGTACTTC
CASSPGRSSGAKNIQYF
>TRBV7-2|TRBJ2-1|.|TRBD2
TGTGCCAGCAGCTGGACTAGCGGGGTATACAATGAGCAGTTCTTC
CASSWTSGVYNEQFF
>TRBV2|TRBJ1-1|few|TRBD1
TGTGCCAGCAGTGAATACCGGGACAGGGGGCTCAACACTGAAGCTTTCTTT
CASSEYRDRGLNTEAFF
>TRBV6-8|TRBJ2-2|.|TRBD1
TGTGCCAGCAGCCCCGGGACAGGGCTGCCCGGGGAGCTGTTTTTT
CASSPGTGLPGELFF
>TRBV6-2/TRBV6-3|TRBJ1-3|few|.
TGTGCCGGACGAGGCGGCTTCAACTCTGGAAACACCATATATTTT
CAGRGGFNSGNTIYF
>TRBV6-2/TRBV6-3|TRBJ2-2|.|.
TGTGCCAGCAGTTACTCGGACTCTAACACCGGGGAGCTGTTTTTT
CASSYSDSNTGELFF
>TRBV6-5|TRBJ1-4|.|TRBD1
TGTGCCAGCAGTTACTCTGGGACAGGGGCTCTAGTACCGAATGAAAAACTGTTTTTT
CASSYSGTGALVPNEKLFF
>TRBV19|TRBJ1-1|.|TRBD1
TGTGCCAGTACCTCTCAGGGGGCGCGGACTGAAGCTTTCTTT
CASTSQGARTEAFF
>TRBV18|TRBJ2-5|once|.
TGTGCCAGCTCACAGAACGGGGGCTCAGAGACCCAGTACTTC
CASSQNGGSETQYF
>TRBV7-2|TRBJ1-1|many|.
TGTGCCAGCAGCTTGAGCGGTGGCACTGAAGCTTTCTTT
CASSLSGGTEAFF
>TRBV19|TRBJ1-5|few|.
TGTGCCAGTACCCCCGGGACGCCCGGCCAGCCCCAGCATTTT
CASTPGTPGQPQHF
>TRBV9|TRBJ1-1|.|.
TGTGCCAGCAGCGTGAAGGGCTTATCCCCGAACACTGAAGCTTTCTTT
CASSVKGLSPNTEAFF
>TRBV7-9|TRBJ1-5|.|TRBD1
TGTGCCAGCAGCTCGGGTTCAGGGGGGGTCGGCAATCAGCCCCAGCATTTT
CASSSGSGGVGNQPQHF
>TRBV11-2|TRBJ1-1|.|TRBD1
TGTGCCAGCAGCCTTCAACCGGGACAGGGGACTGAAGCTTTCTTT
CASSLQPGQGTEAFF
>TRBV7-2|TRBJ2-3|many|.
TGTGCCAGCAGACCCATGTTAGGCACAGATACGCAGTATTTT
CASRPMLGTDTQYF
>TRBV20-1|TRBJ1-2|once|.
TGCAGTGCGAGTGACATGGGGTCAGATCAGGAGACCTTC
CSASDMGSDQETF
>TRBV9|TRBJ1-2|.|TRBD1
TGTGCCAGCACCCCCGGGACAGGGACTCGGGGCTACACCTTC
CASTPGTGTRGYTF
>TRBV29-1|TRBJ2-1|.|.
TGCAGCGCAGCCGGGAACCCTACCCCCCAGTTCTTC
CSAAGNPTPQFF
>TRBV4-1|TRBJ2-5|.|.
TGCGCCAGCAGCATCCGGGACGGAGAGACCCAGTACTTC
CASSIRDGETQYF
>TRBV7-2|TRBJ2-2|.|TRBD1
TGTGCCAGCAGCTTGACAGGGGGCGCCAACACCGGGGAGCTGTTTTTT
CASSLTGGANTGELFF
>TRBV7-2|TRBJ2-2|few|.
TGTGCCAGCAGCTCTGGGACTTCCAACACCGGGGAGCTGTTTTTT
CASSSGTSNTGELFF
>TRBV11-2|TRBJ2-1|.|.
TGTGCCAGCAGCTTGGAGGGTTACTACAATGAGCAGTTCTTC
CASSLEGYYNEQFF